This T cell receptor beta chain was sequenced for a study of blood T cell repertoires in COVID-19. Study summary: Some COVID-19 samples were acute and others convalescent; all came from the United States, Italy and Spain. From T cells, B-cell-depleted T cells, or PBMCs came the material, which was cDNA or gDNA.

This CDR3 has 12 amino acids. From germline, CDR1 is SGHRS and CDR2 YFSETQ. The ends were cut back, 7 bases at V and 5 bases at J, with 12 bases in the middle. Original methodology: Estimation of nucleated cell counts relied on the amplification of reference gene primers. Clones were read by immunoSEQ multiplex PCR, and TCRdb kept only the in-frame ones, dropping some. For V, J and clone size, that table is used; D and trimming come from the DNA. The sample includes 150,000 to 200,000 clones, around 80% seen only once; the top ten take around 6.8%. The sample was peripheral blood. The chain couples TRBV5-1 to TRBJ2-5, with unresolved D. This clonotype was obtained from a human donor in a cohort sampled during active COVID-19. In DNA, the CDR3 is TGCGCCAGCTGGTTAAACCGGGAGACCCAGTACTTC. Its translation: CASWLNRETQYF.